A selection of T cell receptor beta chains follows, all from one sample in a study of Graves' ophthalmopathy and Graves' hyperthyroidism. TCRdb re-analysed the multiplex PCR reads in MiXCR, keeping a single row per CDR3 protein. The sample includes hundreds of thousands of distinct CDR3 sequences, 22% of them seen just once. Sequencing input: peripheral blood. Receptors originate from a woman aged 18-29 years with stable Graves' hyperthyroidism. Some clones in this sample may be carry-over from other donors' samples. Both conserved end residues are part of each CDR3. Each record gives: D gene, J gene, V gene, clone size, CDR3 protein, CDR3 DNA. The D gene is left open where the match is weak. Not every row has a clone size; where given, it reads once, few, many or a size class.

d_call: -
j_call: TRBJ2-2
v_call: TRBV4-1
clone_size: many
cdr3_aa: CASSEEFRVSGELFF
cdr3_nt: TGCGCCAGCAGTGAGGAGTTTAGGGTCTCCGGGGAGCTGTTTTTT

d_call: -
j_call: TRBJ1-2
v_call: TRBV27
clone_size: many
cdr3_aa: CASSLYEPGGNYGYTF
cdr3_nt: TGTGCCAGCAGTTTATATGAGCCGGGCGGGAACTATGGCTACACCTTC

d_call: -
j_call: TRBJ1-1
v_call: TRBV3-1
clone_size: many
cdr3_aa: CASSQGVPGKNTEAFF
cdr3_nt: TGTGCCAGCAGCCAAGGGGTACCGGGTAAAAACACTGAAGCTTTCTTT

d_call: TRBD1
j_call: TRBJ1-2
v_call: TRBV28
clone_size: -
cdr3_aa: CASSLSDRFNYGYTF
cdr3_nt: TGTGCCAGCAGTTTATCGGACAGGTTTAACTATGGCTATACCTTC

d_call: -
j_call: TRBJ1-6
v_call: TRBV19
clone_size: -
cdr3_aa: CASSMSGTARLSSYNSPLHF
cdr3_nt: TGTGCCAGTAGTATGTCAGGAACGGCGAGACTCAGCTCCTATAATTCACCCCTCCACTTT

d_call: -
j_call: TRBJ2-5
v_call: TRBV6-1
clone_size: -
cdr3_aa: CASRGSVVIQETQYF
cdr3_nt: TGTGCCAGCAGGGGTAGCGTGGTCATACAAGAGACCCAGTACTTC

d_call: -
j_call: TRBJ2-2
v_call: TRBV6-5
clone_size: many
cdr3_aa: CASSYEGPGELFF
cdr3_nt: TGTGCCAGCAGTTACGAGGGGCCCGGGGAGCTGTTTTTT

d_call: TRBD1
j_call: TRBJ2-7
v_call: TRBV18
clone_size: -
cdr3_aa: CASSPPGQRVYEQYF
cdr3_nt: TGTGCCAGCTCACCGCCGGGACAGAGGGTTTACGAGCAGTACTTC

d_call: -
j_call: TRBJ1-6
v_call: TRBV10-3
clone_size: many
cdr3_aa: CAISEFEGYSPLHF
cdr3_nt: TGTGCCATCAGTGAGTTCGAGGGATATTCACCCCTCCACTTT

d_call: TRBD2
j_call: TRBJ2-5
v_call: TRBV11-2
clone_size: few
cdr3_aa: CASSLGGGAGLGGETQYF
cdr3_nt: TGTGCCAGCAGCTTAGGGGGGGGAGCGGGACTAGGCGGAGAGACCCAGTACTTC

d_call: -
j_call: TRBJ1-1
v_call: TRBV12-5
clone_size: once
cdr3_aa: CASGPRGGGTEAFF
cdr3_nt: TGTGCTAGTGGTCCCCGAGGGGGGGGGACTGAAGCTTTCTTT

d_call: -
j_call: TRBJ1-5
v_call: TRBV12-3/TRBV12-4
clone_size: many
cdr3_aa: CASSFNSYNQPQHF
cdr3_nt: TGTGCCAGCAGTTTCAACAGTTACAATCAGCCCCAGCATTTT

d_call: -
j_call: TRBJ1-1
v_call: TRBV12-3/TRBV12-4
clone_size: -
cdr3_aa: CASSSGDMNTEAFF
cdr3_nt: TGTGCCAGCAGTTCAGGGGACATGAACACTGAAGCTTTCTTT

d_call: -
j_call: TRBJ2-5
v_call: TRBV5-1
clone_size: many
cdr3_aa: CASSLENTGSWETQYF
cdr3_nt: TGCGCCAGCAGCTTGGAAAATACAGGTTCATGGGAGACCCAGTACTTC

d_call: -
j_call: TRBJ2-2
v_call: TRBV19
clone_size: many
cdr3_aa: CASTENTGELFF
cdr3_nt: TGTGCCAGTACGGAGAACACCGGGGAGCTGTTTTTT

d_call: TRBD1
j_call: TRBJ2-5
v_call: TRBV11-2
clone_size: few
cdr3_aa: CASSLNKGAGETQYF
cdr3_nt: TGTGCCAGCAGCTTAAATAAGGGGGCGGGAGAGACCCAGTACTTC

d_call: -
j_call: TRBJ1-3
v_call: TRBV29-1
clone_size: many
cdr3_aa: CSVIAGGAGNTIYF
cdr3_nt: TGCAGCGTGATAGCGGGGGGGGCTGGAAACACCATATATTTT

d_call: -
j_call: TRBJ1-1
v_call: TRBV30
clone_size: -
cdr3_aa: CAWSAGSLKAFF
cdr3_nt: TGTGCCTGGAGTGCAGGGTCGTTAAAAGCTTTCTTT

d_call: -
j_call: TRBJ1-5
v_call: TRBV6-1
clone_size: -
cdr3_aa: CASSVRISNQPQHF
cdr3_nt: TGTGCCAGCAGTGTCAGGATTAGCAATCAGCCCCAGCATTTT

d_call: -
j_call: TRBJ1-1
v_call: TRBV6-5
clone_size: many
cdr3_aa: CASSYSTGWTTEAFF
cdr3_nt: TGTGCCAGCAGTTACTCTACAGGGTGGACCACTGAAGCTTTCTTT

d_call: -
j_call: TRBJ1-5
v_call: TRBV6-1
clone_size: many
cdr3_aa: CASSTAGYGNQPQHF
cdr3_nt: TGTGCCAGCAGTACGGCGGGTTATGGCAATCAGCCCCAGCATTTT

d_call: TRBD2
j_call: TRBJ2-2
v_call: TRBV24-1
clone_size: -
cdr3_aa: CATSDSTSGNTGELFF
cdr3_nt: TGTGCCACCAGTGATTCGACTAGCGGGAACACCGGGGAGCTGTTTTTT

d_call: TRBD1
j_call: TRBJ2-5
v_call: TRBV24-1
clone_size: many
cdr3_aa: CATSDFSPRIPGQGFLETQYF
cdr3_nt: TGTGCCACCAGTGATTTCTCCCCTCGAATACCGGGACAGGGATTTTTGGAGACCCAGTACTTC

d_call: TRBD2
j_call: TRBJ2-7
v_call: TRBV29-1
clone_size: many
cdr3_aa: CSVVAGYEQYF
cdr3_nt: TGCAGCGTTGTAGCGGGCTACGAGCAGTACTTC

d_call: -
j_call: TRBJ1-2
v_call: TRBV6-1
clone_size: -
cdr3_aa: CASSEPGHGYTF
cdr3_nt: TGTGCCAGCAGTGAACCCGGGCATGGCTACACCTTC

d_call: -
j_call: TRBJ1-2
v_call: TRBV5-1
clone_size: many
cdr3_aa: CASSPYRFRVNYGYTF
cdr3_nt: TGCGCCAGCAGCCCTTACCGGTTCCGAGTTAACTATGGCTACACCTTC

d_call: -
j_call: TRBJ1-1
v_call: TRBV5-4
clone_size: -
cdr3_aa: CATKGSEGTEAFF
cdr3_nt: TGTGCCACCAAGGGGTCCGAGGGGACTGAAGCTTTCTTT

d_call: -
j_call: TRBJ2-7
v_call: TRBV12-5
clone_size: -
cdr3_aa: CASGPNAYEQYF
cdr3_nt: TGTGCTAGTGGTCCCAACGCGTACGAGCAGTACTTC

d_call: TRBD1
j_call: TRBJ1-1
v_call: TRBV30
clone_size: -
cdr3_aa: CAWRGVQRQGGTEAFF
cdr3_nt: TGTGCCTGGAGGGGGGTACAACGACAGGGTGGGACTGAAGCTTTCTTT

d_call: -
j_call: TRBJ2-7
v_call: TRBV6-5
clone_size: many
cdr3_aa: CASSYASAGRYEQYF
cdr3_nt: TGTGCCAGCAGTTACGCGTCGGCAGGGCGGTACGAGCAGTACTTC

d_call: -
j_call: TRBJ2-2
v_call: TRBV12-3/TRBV12-4
clone_size: many
cdr3_aa: CASSLLEVPGELFF
cdr3_nt: TGTGCCAGCAGTTTATTGGAGGTTCCCGGGGAGCTGTTTTTT

d_call: -
j_call: TRBJ2-7
v_call: TRBV7-9
clone_size: many
cdr3_aa: CASSLNGYEQYF
cdr3_nt: TGTGCCAGCAGCTTGAATGGCTACGAGCAGTACTTC

d_call: TRBD1
j_call: TRBJ1-1
v_call: TRBV29-1
clone_size: many
cdr3_aa: CSAEGQADTEAFF
cdr3_nt: TGCAGCGCTGAAGGACAGGCGGACACTGAAGCTTTCTTT

d_call: -
j_call: TRBJ2-3
v_call: TRBV10-3
clone_size: -
cdr3_aa: CAISVESSVVDTQYF
cdr3_nt: TGTGCCATCAGTGTGGAATCTAGCGTCGTAGATACGCAGTATTTT

d_call: -
j_call: TRBJ2-7
v_call: TRBV11-2
clone_size: many
cdr3_aa: CASSHRGGGYEQYF
cdr3_nt: TGTGCCAGCAGCCATAGGGGAGGGGGCTACGAGCAGTACTTC

d_call: -
j_call: TRBJ1-2
v_call: TRBV5-1
clone_size: many
cdr3_aa: CASRLLTEGGYTF
cdr3_nt: TGCGCCAGCAGGCTGTTGACGGAAGGTGGCTACACCTTC

d_call: TRBD2
j_call: TRBJ2-2
v_call: TRBV19
clone_size: many
cdr3_aa: CASSQDRLAGETGELFF
cdr3_nt: TGTGCCAGTAGCCAAGATCGACTAGCGGGCGAGACCGGGGAGCTGTTTTTT

d_call: -
j_call: TRBJ1-2
v_call: TRBV5-4
clone_size: many
cdr3_aa: CASSIQGSYGYTF
cdr3_nt: TGTGCCAGCAGCATACAGGGTAGCTATGGCTACACCTTC

d_call: TRBD1
j_call: TRBJ2-4
v_call: TRBV6-1
clone_size: many
cdr3_aa: CASSIGGLNIQYF
cdr3_nt: TGTGCCAGCAGTATAGGGGGCTTGAACATTCAGTACTTC

d_call: TRBD1
j_call: TRBJ2-6
v_call: TRBV6-2/TRBV6-3
clone_size: -
cdr3_aa: CASSPTGGQGARGANVLTF
cdr3_nt: TGTGCCAGCAGTCCAACAGGGGGTCAGGGGGCGCGAGGGGCCAACGTCCTGACTTTC

d_call: TRBD1
j_call: TRBJ1-4
v_call: TRBV2
clone_size: many
cdr3_aa: CASSPTGSNEKLFF
cdr3_nt: TGTGCCAGCAGTCCGACAGGGTCTAATGAAAAACTGTTTTTT

d_call: -
j_call: TRBJ1-1
v_call: TRBV27
clone_size: many
cdr3_aa: CASSLWQGLDTEAFF
cdr3_nt: TGTGCCAGCAGTTTATGGCAGGGGTTAGACACTGAAGCTTTCTTT